Sequencing of this T cell receptor (beta chain) was carried out in a study of T cells in Graves' hyperthyroidism and ophthalmopathy. Across the whole study: Blood was drawn when the patient was first diagnosed and still untreated.

Turning to this clonotype: Its target is not known.

Newly diagnosed patients aged 18 to 65 had hyperthyroidism of under 2 months' duration. Points from the study as a whole: Blood samples included most of the expanded thyroid clonotypes exceeding 0.001.

Amplification yielded TCR beta CDR3 regions, with RNA transcripts as the source. The TCR CDR3 was amplified in a first-round RT-PCR using the HTBI primer set. A single record per CDR3 protein comes from TCRdb applying MiXCR to the multiplex PCR reads. The sample carries fewer than 350,000 distinct CDR3 sequences, roughly a fifth recorded once. CDR1 and CDR2 (germline): SGHAT, FQDESV (reference sequence). The CDR3 spans 17 residues. Trimming cost V 1 base and J 8 bases; bases outside gene matches: 15. Sequencing was performed on blood. The receptor's source is a woman aged 50 to 60 with Graves' hyperthyroidism. This sequence joins TRBV11-1 and TRBJ2-3, with 7 bases lining up with TRBD1. The CDR3 loop is CASSLDSAGTAKGTQYF. The CDR3 DNA reads TGTGCCAGCAGCTTAGACAGCGCCGGGACAGCGAAGGGTACGCAGTATTTT.